This T cell receptor (beta chain) was sequenced for a study of cytomegalovirus exposure and HLA in healthy donors. Study conclusions and caveats: Analyzed later, most CMV-associated TCR beta chains appeared HLA-restricted. When a later analysis compared HLA-associated TCR beta chains with equally common others, the HLA-associated chains turned out to be more clonally expanded and to have lower generation probabilities. In a later analysis, more than 15,000 TCR beta sequences were associated with HLA alleles at 0.05 false discovery rate. Some TCR beta chains (164 of them) were listed as cytomegalovirus-associated.

The PCR was carried out with 60 Vbeta primers and 13 Jbeta primers. TCRdb keeps only in-frame clones here, not all; method: immunoSEQ multiplex PCR. The sample consists of approximately 140,000 clones, 80% of them appearing once. About this clone: Antigen specificity is unknown.

Deletions cut 7 bases from V and 3 bases from J, with 19 bases between. This CDR3 comprises 15 residues. Germline V gene sequence: CDR1 SGHTA, CDR2 FQGNSA. Sequenced input: PBMCs. The rearrangement links TRBV7-2 to TRBJ2-7; maybe TRBD1 (6 bases). The receptor comes from a man aged 35 to 55 in good health and CMV-seropositive. The CDR3 here is CASTYTGSPYYEQYF. The CDR3 region has the DNA TGTGCCAGCACCTATACAGGGAGCCCCTACTACGAGCAGTACTTC.